This TCR beta chain was sequenced for a study of OX40 agonist ivuxolimab in advanced cancers. Study information: Patients got intravenous ivuxolimab at 0.01 to 10 mg/kg every 2 weeks. Prior checkpoint blockade (anti-PD-1, anti-PD-L1 or anti-CTLA-4) was permitted; under 50% had it. In three patients, partial responses were observed, one with hepatocellular carcinoma and two with cutaneous melanoma.

The CDR3 runs 14 residues. V lost 5 bases to trimming and J lost 5 bases; unmatched junction nucleotides: 4. Germline values: CDR1 MNHEY, CDR2 SVGAGI. The data were produced by immunoSEQ multiplex PCR, yet TCRdb's version contains in-frame clones alone and is incomplete. The table lists 100,000 to 150,000 clones, approximately 90% of them singletons. Study outcomes and limitations: Within 6 weeks, CD4+ and CD8+ blood T cells expanded clonally at 0.1 to 3.0 mg/kg.

In the case of this clone: Its antigen is unidentified.

Material: CD4+ or CD8+ T cells sorted from blood, obtained in a trial of the OX40 agonist ivuxolimab. The TCR originated in an adult with an advanced solid tumor such as melanoma, head and neck, liver or kidney cancer. This chain links TRBV6-5 with TRBJ1-5; 9 bases are shared with TRBD1. The chain's CDR3 is CASSPGTGYQPQHF. CDR3 DNA: TGTGCCAGCAGTCCGGGGACAGGGTATCAGCCCCAGCATTTT.